This T cell receptor (beta chain) was sequenced in a study of blood T cell repertoires in COVID-19. Study-level background: Acute-phase and convalescent COVID-19 samples originated in the United States, Italy and Spain. Sources were T cells, B-cell-depleted T cells, or PBMCs; the material itself was cDNA or gDNA.

The CDR3 runs 13 residues. V trimming: 7 bases; J trimming: 4 bases; junction bases outside the gene matches: 4. Here immunoSEQ multiplex PCR was the method, and the copy in TCRdb shows in-frame clones only, minus some. This table has about 220,000 clones, about nine tenths appearing once. This TCR came from a woman in her 30s who had recovered from COVID-19. Sequencing was carried out using PBMCs or T cells enriched from blood (not recorded which). The chain employs TRBV12-3 or TRBV12-4 and TRBJ2-1; TRBD2 agrees at 7 bases. The CDR3 loop reads CASNPGRYNEQFF. Written as DNA, the CDR3 is TGTGCCAGCAACCCCGGGAGGTACAATGAGCAGTTCTTC.